This T cell receptor beta chain is drawn from a study of cytomegalovirus exposure and HLA in healthy donors. This CDR3 has 13 residues. V was shortened by 0 bases and J by 0 bases, with 5 bases between the two germline ends. Germline loops: CDR1 GTSNPN, CDR2 SVGIG (reference sequence). With respect to this clone: Its antigen is undetermined.

General study findings and limits: With high specificity and sensitivity, the classifier reportedly diagnosed cytomegalovirus status.

Use of 60 Vbeta and 13 Jbeta primers characterized the PCR. Method: immunoSEQ multiplex PCR; TCRdb's copy keeps in-frame clones and lacks some. Among around 140,000 clones, approximately 85% were seen once, and the ten largest hold roughly 7.7%. This receptor was identified in a woman aged 45-59 years in good health and CMV-seropositive. This sequence joins TRBV30 and TRBJ1-1; D unclear. Input material: PBMCs. The chain's CDR3 is CAWSVLVNTEAFF. The CDR3 DNA reads TGTGCCTGGAGTGTCCTAGTGAACACTGAAGCTTTCTTT.